One T cell receptor beta chain is described in this entry. As yet, its antigen is unknown. A sample-barcoded 5' primer and a J-beta primer mix were used in a second PCR of roughly 6 to 11 cycles. Via MiXCR, TCRdb re-called the 5' RACE reads, giving one row per CDR3 protein. Counted here are about a million distinct CDR3 sequences, just over 50% occurring once; the ten biggest clones make up about a fifth. J lost 11 bases, V lost 2 bases, and 13 bases had no gene match. CDR3 length: 16 amino acids. Germline CDR1 reads SGHTA; CDR2 reads FQGNSA. The record originates from a study of blood T cells in healthy people across ages. At least 7 million PBMCs were isolated per sample. Study-wide results and caveats: Older individuals had lower TCR beta diversity per million T cells (the decline was roughly linear). When set beside aged donors, long-lived donors presented more naive CD4+ cells and higher diversity. No one knew whether donors had CMV, which possibly confounded expanded clonotype changes.

The specimen was blood. The origin of this receptor is a woman aged 55-75 years in good health. The chain links TRBV7-2 to TRBJ2-5, with 11 bases that match TRBD2. The CDR3 reads CASSLQPLAGVWVQYF. The DNA of the CDR3 is TGTGCCAGCAGCTTACAACCACTAGCGGGAGTGTGGGTTCAGTACTTC. The entire variable domain, with the rest obtained from reference TRBV7-2 and TRBJ2-5, is as follows: GAGVSQSPSNKVTEKGKDVELRCDPISGHTALYWYRQSLGQGLEFLIYFQGNSAPDKSGLPSDRFSAERTGGSVSTLTIQRTQQEDSAVYLCASSLQPLAGVWVQYFGPGTRLLVL.